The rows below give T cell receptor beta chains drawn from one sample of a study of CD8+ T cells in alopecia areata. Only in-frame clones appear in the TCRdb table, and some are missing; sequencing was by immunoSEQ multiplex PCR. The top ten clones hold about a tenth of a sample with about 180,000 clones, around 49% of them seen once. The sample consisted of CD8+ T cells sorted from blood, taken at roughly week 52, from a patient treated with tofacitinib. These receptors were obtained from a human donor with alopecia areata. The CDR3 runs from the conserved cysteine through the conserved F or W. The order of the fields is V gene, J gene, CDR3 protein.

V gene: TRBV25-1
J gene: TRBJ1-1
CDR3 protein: CASSEAASEAFF

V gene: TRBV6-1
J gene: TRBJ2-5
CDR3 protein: CASRRQRDQETQYF

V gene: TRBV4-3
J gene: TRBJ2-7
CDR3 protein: CASSQDTRVDEQYF

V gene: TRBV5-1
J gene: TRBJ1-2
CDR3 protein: CASSLGQGAYYGYTF

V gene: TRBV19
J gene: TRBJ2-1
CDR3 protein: CASTGGVLYNEQFF

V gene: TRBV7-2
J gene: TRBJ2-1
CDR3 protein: CALAKRGDPLWDEQFF

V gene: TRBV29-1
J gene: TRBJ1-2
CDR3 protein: CSVPGQGLGYTF

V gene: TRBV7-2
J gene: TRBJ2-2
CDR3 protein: CASSLAPSTTGELFF

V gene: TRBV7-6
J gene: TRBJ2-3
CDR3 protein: CASSLSTDTQYF

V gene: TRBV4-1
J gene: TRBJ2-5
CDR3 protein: CASSHLGAGEVETQYF

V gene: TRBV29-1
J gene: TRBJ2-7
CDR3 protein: CSVERGREQYF

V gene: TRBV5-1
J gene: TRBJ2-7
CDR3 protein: CASSLGPPYEQYF

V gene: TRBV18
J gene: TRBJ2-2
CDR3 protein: CASSPPGGTNTGELFF

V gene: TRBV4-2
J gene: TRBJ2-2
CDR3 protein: CASSQRVGRPNTGELFF

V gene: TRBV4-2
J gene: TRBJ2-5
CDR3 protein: CASSQDAGGETQYF

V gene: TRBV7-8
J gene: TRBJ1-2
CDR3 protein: CASSPTIEGGFGYTF

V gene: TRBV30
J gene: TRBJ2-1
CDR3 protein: CAWKSRGSEQFF

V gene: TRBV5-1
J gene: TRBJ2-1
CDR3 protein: CASSLTSGQYYNEQFF

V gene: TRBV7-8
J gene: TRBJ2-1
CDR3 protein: CASSLTGAYNEQFF

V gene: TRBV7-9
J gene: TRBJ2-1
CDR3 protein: CASSLYWRLRDRSYNEQFF

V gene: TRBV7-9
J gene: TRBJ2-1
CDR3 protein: CASSSGTRGDEQFF

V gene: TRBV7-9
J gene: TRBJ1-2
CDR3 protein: CASSTRTGRYGYTF

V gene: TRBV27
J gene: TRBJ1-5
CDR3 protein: CASRYWDGRLHF

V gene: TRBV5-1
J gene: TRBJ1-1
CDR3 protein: CASSLTGYTEAFF

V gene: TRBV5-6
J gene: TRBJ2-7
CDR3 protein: CASSLRQGVSVFSYEQYF

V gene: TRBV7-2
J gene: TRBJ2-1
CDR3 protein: CASSLTEAGGNNEQFF

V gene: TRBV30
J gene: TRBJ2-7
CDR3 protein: CAWSPGGSYEQYF

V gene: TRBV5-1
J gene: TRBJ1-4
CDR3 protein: CASSLVASTNEKLFF

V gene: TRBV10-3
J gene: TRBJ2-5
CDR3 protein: CAISESKATGILETQYF

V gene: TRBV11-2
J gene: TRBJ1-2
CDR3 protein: CASSLSRGSYGYTF

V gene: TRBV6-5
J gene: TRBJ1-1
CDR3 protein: CASSGSENTEAFF

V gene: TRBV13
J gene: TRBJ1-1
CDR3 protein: CASSPRPVNTEAFF

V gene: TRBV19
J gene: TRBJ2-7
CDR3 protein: CASSKGETGYYEQYF

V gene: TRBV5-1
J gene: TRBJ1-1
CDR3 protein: CASRVQLNTEAFF

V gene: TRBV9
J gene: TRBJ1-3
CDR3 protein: CASSSTGHILPGNTIYF

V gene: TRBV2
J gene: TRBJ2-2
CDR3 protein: CASSDGARNTGELFF

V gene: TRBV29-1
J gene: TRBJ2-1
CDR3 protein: CSVTLPGTSGVMEQFF

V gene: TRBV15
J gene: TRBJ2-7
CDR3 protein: CATGTSGTYEQYF

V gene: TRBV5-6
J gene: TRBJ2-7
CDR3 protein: CASSYDRHYEQYF